These 20 T cell receptor beta chains came from one sample sequenced in a study of cytomegalovirus exposure and HLA in healthy donors. In the PCR, 60 Vbeta and 13 Jbeta primers were used. The repertoire was sequenced with immunoSEQ multiplex PCR; TCRdb's copy has only in-frame clones and lacks some. The table has 95,000 to 100,000 clones, around 72% seen once; the top ten hold 1.5% to 2%. Sample: PBMCs. Receptor source: a male donor in good health and CMV-seronegative.

This chain links TRBV19 with TRBJ1-2; TRBD1 matches 9 bases. Germline V gives CDR1 LNHDA, CDR2 SQIVND (reference sequence). The CDR3 is made up of 12 amino acids. Germline trimming cut 10 bases from V and 7 bases from J; bases unmatched to any gene: 7. CDR3 nucleotides: TGTGCCACCCACAGGGGGCTGGGTGGCTACACCTTC. Residues: CATHRGLGGYTF.

This clone was detected only a few times. V usage is TRBV7-3 and J usage is TRBJ1-1, with a possible D match to TRBD1 (5 bases). Germline loops: CDR1 SGHTA, CDR2 FQGTGA. The length of the CDR3 is 16 residues. V was cut by 1 base and J by 2 bases, with 14 bases left in between. This CDR3 is CASSLNPGNANTEAFF. The CDR3 coding sequence is TGTGCCAGCAGCTTAAATCCAGGGAACGCAAACACTGAAGCTTTCTTT.

This clone occurred once. V is TRBV28 and J is TRBJ2-5, with D perhaps matching TRBD1 (5 bases). The CDR3 is 13 amino acids. V lost 6 bases to trimming and J lost 1 base, with 9 bases between them. The germline V gene has CDR1 MDHEN and CDR2 SYDVKM. CDR3 DNA sequence: TGTGCCAGCAGGTCTGACAGCCAAGAGACCCAGTACTTC. This gives the protein CASRSDSQETQYF.

V gene TRBV7-5 combines with J gene TRBJ2-7; the table assigns TRBD2, which was not confirmed against the DNA. TRBV7-5 is a recognized pseudogene. CDR3 length equals 14 residues. The CDR3 DNA follows: TGTGCCAGAAGCCTAGCGGGGATCTCCTACGAGCAGTACTTC. Its protein is CARSLAGISYEQYF.

V usage is TRBV5-1 and J usage is TRBJ2-3, with 12 nucleotides matching TRBD2. Germline V gene sequence: CDR1 SGHRS, CDR2 YFSETQ. Trimming took 4 bases from V and 5 from J; bases not matched to a gene: 2. This CDR3 comprises 14 residues. The CDR3 bases are TGCGCCAGCAGCCTGGGACTAGCGGGAGATACGCAGTATTTT. Protein sequence: CASSLGLAGDTQYF.

This clone was detected only a few times. The gene calls are TRBV6-5 and TRBJ2-7; D is possibly TRBD2 (5 bases). Trimming pared 6 bases from V and 6 bases from J, leaving 18 bases between. Germline CDR1 MNHEY, CDR2 SVGAGI. This CDR3 comprises 14 residues. CDR3 loop: CASSPDVWAGEQYF. In nucleotides, the CDR3 is TGTGCCAGCAGCCCCGATGTATGGGCGGGCGAGCAGTACTTC.

The V and J genes are TRBV7-2 and TRBJ2-7, with TRBD2 matching over 7 bases. The V gene's germline CDR1 is SGHTA and CDR2 FQGNSA. V trimming: 4 bases; J trimming: 0 bases; junction bases outside the gene matches: 6. The CDR3 consists of 15 residues. CDR3 nucleotide sequence: TGTGCCAGCAGCTGGGAGGGCAGGAACTCCTACGAGCAGTACTTC. Residues: CASSWEGRNSYEQYF.

The rearrangement uses TRBV28 and TRBJ2-4; 8 nucleotides match TRBD1. Germline CDR1 is MDHEN and CDR2 is SYDVKM. The ends lost 3 bases at V and 6 bases at J; junction bases unmatched: 7. This CDR3 contains 15 residues. CDR3 nucleotides: TGTGCCAGCAGTTTGACAGGGGTGACTAGAAACATTCAGTACTTC. This gives the protein CASSLTGVTRNIQYF.

The V and J genes are TRBV9 and TRBJ1-4, with TRBD1 matching 9 bases. Germline-derived CDR1 and CDR2 are SGDLS and YYNGEE. With 3 bases clipped from V and 0 bases from J, the junction kept 6 bases outside the gene matches. This CDR3 is built from 17 residues. The CDR3 loop reads CASSGERQGATNEKLFF. The CDR3 DNA follows: TGTGCCAGCAGCGGGGAGAGACAGGGGGCAACTAATGAAAAACTGTTTTTT.

V usage is TRBV14 and J usage is TRBJ2-7; 9 positions match TRBD2. Losses at the gene ends were 0 bases for V and 2 bases for J; bases not matched to a gene: 8. Per germline, CDR1 SGHDN and CDR2 FVKESK. The length of the CDR3 is 17 residues. CDR3 DNA: TGTGCCAGCAGCCAAGATATGGTAGCGGGAGTCCCCTACGAGCAGTACTTC. Translating gives CASSQDMVAGVPYEQYF.

V is TRBV6-1 and J is TRBJ2-7; 10 nucleotides agree with TRBD1. Per the germline V gene, CDR1 is MNHNS and CDR2 is SASEGT. After removal of 6 bases from V and 2 bases from J, the junction contained 4 bases not matched to a gene. The CDR3 is made up of 14 amino acids. The CDR3 is CASRGQGRTYEQYF. CDR3 bases: TGTGCCAGCAGGGGACAGGGGCGAACCTACGAGCAGTACTTC.

The rearrangement joins TRBV6-5 to TRBJ1-5; 10 bases match TRBD1. Looked up from germline, CDR1 is MNHEY and CDR2 is SVGAGI. The CDR3 contains 15 residues. V was pared by 5 bases and J by 5 bases, with 6 bases of the junction left unmatched. CDR3 region: CASSRTGTGDQPQHF. The CDR3 nucleotides are TGTGCCAGCAGTCGAACCGGGACAGGGGATCAGCCCCAGCATTTT.

The chain joins TRBV30 to TRBJ1-5; D is possibly TRBD1 (6 bases). V was cut by 0 bases and J by 3 bases, with 15 bases left in between. Germline CDR1 is GTSNPN and CDR2 is SVGIG (reference sequence). This CDR3 has 16 residues. The CDR3 is CAWSVHRDTYNQPQHF. CDR3 DNA: TGTGCCTGGAGTGTACACCGGGACACCTACAATCAGCCCCAGCATTTT.

The chain couples TRBV15 to TRBJ1-2; TRBD1 aligns across 8 bases. Germline V gene lookup returns CDR1 LNHNV and CDR2 YYDKDF (reference sequence). The V segment lost 5 bases and the J segment 8 bases; nucleotides outside the gene matches: 13. This CDR3 is built from 15 residues. CDR3 residues: CATSARDRGPYGYTF. The DNA of the CDR3 is TGTGCCACCAGCGCTCGAGACAGGGGCCCTTACGGCTACACCTTC.

The chain carries TRBV27 and TRBJ1-1; 7 bases are a match to TRBD1. From germline, CDR1 is MNHEY and CDR2 SMNVEV (reference sequence). Trimming at V came to 7 bases and at J to 5 bases, leaving 10 bases not matched to a gene. There are 14 residues in the CDR3. CDR3 nucleotides: TGTGCCAGCACCCTGACAGGGACGTGGACTGAAGCTTTCTTT. This codes for CASTLTGTWTEAFF.

This chain links TRBV7-9 with TRBJ2-3; the match to TRBD2 covers 7 bases. The CDR3 length is 18 residues. Germline CDR1 and CDR2: SEHNR and FQNEAQ (reference sequence). With 3 bases clipped from V and 0 bases from J, the junction kept 12 bases outside the gene matches. The CDR3 spells CASSFGTKLSTSTDTQYF. CDR3 nucleotide sequence: TGTGCCAGCAGCTTCGGGACTAAACTATCTACTAGCACAGATACGCAGTATTTT.

The V call is TRBV28, the J call TRBJ2-5; TRBD2 matches 8 bases. J lost 4 bases, V lost 6 bases, and 4 bases had no gene match. The germline V gene encodes CDR1 MDHEN and CDR2 SYDVKM. The CDR3 is 13 residues long. CDR3 region: CASSRAGGETQYF. The CDR3 DNA is TGTGCCAGCAGCAGGGCGGGAGGAGAGACCCAGTACTTC.

This clone appeared once. The chain uses TRBV5-1 and TRBJ2-1, with 14 positions matching TRBD2. Germline V gives CDR1 SGHRS, CDR2 YFSETQ. CDR3 length: 15 residues. J gave up 7 bases and V 2 bases, and 2 bases lay outside the gene matches. CDR3 sequence reads: CASSFRLAGGNEQFF. The CDR3 coding sequence is TGCGCCAGCAGCTTCCGACTAGCGGGAGGGAATGAGCAGTTCTTC.

The chain joins TRBV5-1 to TRBJ1-2; weak D call: TRBD1 (6 bases). Germline CDR1 reads SGHRS; CDR2 reads YFSETQ. CDR3 length equals 14 residues. V was pared by 0 bases and J by 6 bases, with 12 bases between. CDR3 loop: CASSLGNHRDGYTF. DNA of the CDR3: TGCGCCAGCAGCTTGGGTAACCACAGGGATGGCTACACCTTC.

This chain links TRBV16 with TRBJ1-2; possible D gene TRBD1, 5 bases. The V end lost 0 bases, the J end lost 4 bases, and 12 bases lay between the germline ends. The CDR3 runs to 15 residues. Germline V gene data show CDR1 as KGHSY and CDR2 as FQNENV. CDR3 sequence: CASSQSRPGIYGYTF. The CDR3 region has the DNA TGTGCCAGCAGCCAATCGAGGCCAGGGATCTATGGCTACACCTTC.